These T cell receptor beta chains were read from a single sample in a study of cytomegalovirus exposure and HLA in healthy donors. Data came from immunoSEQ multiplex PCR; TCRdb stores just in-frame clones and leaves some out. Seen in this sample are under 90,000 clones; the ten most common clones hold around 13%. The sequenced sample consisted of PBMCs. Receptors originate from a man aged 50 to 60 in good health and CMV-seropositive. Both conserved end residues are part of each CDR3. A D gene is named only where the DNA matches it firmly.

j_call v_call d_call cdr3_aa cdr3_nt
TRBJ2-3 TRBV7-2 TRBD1 CASSSPDRGLLDTQYF TGTGCCAGCAGCTCCCCGGACAGGGGTTTATTAGATACGCAGTATTTT
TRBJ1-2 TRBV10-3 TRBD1 CAISPQGEYGYTF TGTGCCATCAGTCCGCAGGGGGAGTATGGCTACACCTTC
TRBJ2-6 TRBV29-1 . CSVEYVSSGANVLTF TGCAGCGTTGAATACGTTAGCTCTGGGGCCAACGTCCTGACTTTC
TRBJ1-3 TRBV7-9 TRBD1 CASSSVQGASGNTIYF TGTGCCAGCAGTTCCGTACAGGGGGCGTCGGGAAACACCATATATTTT
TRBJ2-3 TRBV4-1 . CASSQDRRTTTDTQYF TGCGCCAGCAGCCAAGATCGGAGGACCACCACAGATACGCAGTATTTT
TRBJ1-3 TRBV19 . CASSTSRNTIYF TGTGCCAGTAGTACTTCTCGAAACACCATATATTTT
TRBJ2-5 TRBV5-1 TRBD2 CASSPRLAGTQETQYF TGCGCCAGCAGCCCCCGACTAGCGGGGACCCAAGAGACCCAGTACTTC
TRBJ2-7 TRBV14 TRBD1 CASSQVQGASYEQYF TGTGCCAGCAGCCAAGTTCAGGGGGCCTCCTACGAGCAGTACTTC
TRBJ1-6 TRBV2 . CASIPGNYNSPLHF TGTGCCAGCATACCGGGAAACTATAATTCACCCCTCCACTTT
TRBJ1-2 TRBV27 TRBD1 CASSTGVRYGYTF TGTGCCAGCAGTACAGGGGTACGTTATGGCTACACCTTC
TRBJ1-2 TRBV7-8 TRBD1 CASSPEGAALYGYTF TGTGCCAGCAGCCCCGAGGGGGCAGCTCTTTATGGCTACACCTTC
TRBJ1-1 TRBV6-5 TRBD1 CASSIRTGGTEAFF TGTGCCAGCAGTATCCGGACAGGGGGCACTGAAGCTTTCTTT
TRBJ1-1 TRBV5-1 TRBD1 CASSFPDRETEAFF TGCGCCAGCAGCTTTCCGGACAGGGAGACTGAAGCTTTCTTT
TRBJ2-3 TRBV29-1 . CSVGERVYF TGCAGCGTTGGGGAGCGCGTGTATTTT
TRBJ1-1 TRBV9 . CASGRGGGTEAFF TGTGCCAGCGGACGAGGGGGAGGGACTGAAGCTTTCTTT
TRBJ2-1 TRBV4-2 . CASSQDFEGASYNEQFF TGTGCCAGCAGCCAAGATTTCGAAGGGGCCTCCTACAATGAGCAGTTCTTC
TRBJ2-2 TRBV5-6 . CASSLVGHLGTGELFF TGTGCCAGCAGCTTGGTGGGACACCTCGGAACCGGGGAGCTGTTTTTT
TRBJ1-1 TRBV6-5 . CASSLRAGGTEAFF TGTGCCAGCAGCCTCAGGGCTGGCGGCACTGAAGCTTTCTTT
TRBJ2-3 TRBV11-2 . CASRSGAADTQYF TGTGCCAGCAGATCAGGGGCGGCAGATACGCAGTATTTT
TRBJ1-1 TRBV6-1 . CASGDPAFRVNTEAFF TGTGCCAGCGGTGATCCCGCATTCAGGGTAAACACTGAAGCTTTCTTT
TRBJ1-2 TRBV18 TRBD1 CASSPGDRANGYTF TGTGCCAGCTCACCAGGGGACAGGGCCAATGGCTACACCTTC
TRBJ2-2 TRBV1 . CTSSQNLGLAGGISTGELFF TGCACCAGCAGCCAAAACCTGGGGCTAGCGGGGGGGATTAGCACCGGGGAGCTGTTTTTT
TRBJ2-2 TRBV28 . CASSSAGELFF TGTGCCAGCAGTTCCGCCGGGGAGCTGTTTTTT
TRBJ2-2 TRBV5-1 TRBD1 CASSLAGQVATGELFF TGCGCCAGCAGCTTGGCGGGACAGGTTGCCACCGGGGAGCTGTTTTTT
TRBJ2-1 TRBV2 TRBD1 CASRYRGRDNEQFF TGTGCCAGCAGATACAGGGGGCGAGACAATGAGCAGTTCTTC
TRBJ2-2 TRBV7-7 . CASSRGSTGELFF TGTGCCAGCAGCCGCGGTTCGACCGGGGAGCTGTTTTTT
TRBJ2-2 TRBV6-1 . CASRHRATGELFF TGTGCCAGCAGACACAGGGCAACCGGGGAGCTGTTTTTT
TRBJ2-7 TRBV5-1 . CASSLVGETPYEQYF TGCGCCAGCAGCTTGGTCGGGGAAACACCTTACGAGCAGTACTTC
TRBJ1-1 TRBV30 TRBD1 CAWSGTGAEAFF TGTGCCTGGAGTGGCACAGGGGCTGAAGCTTTCTTT
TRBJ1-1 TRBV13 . CASSRRQTNTEAFF TGTGCCAGCAGCAGACGGCAGACAAACACTGAAGCTTTCTTT
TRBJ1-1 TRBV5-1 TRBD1 CASSPLQGGEPMNTEAFF TGCGCCAGCAGCCCCCTACAAGGGGGCGAACCTATGAACACTGAAGCTTTCTTT
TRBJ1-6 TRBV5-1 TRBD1 CASSLVVGTGANSPLHF TGCGCCAGCAGCTTGGTTGTGGGGACAGGGGCGAATTCACCCCTCCACTTT
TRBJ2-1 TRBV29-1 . CSVRPTFGNEQFF TGCAGCGTGAGGCCGACCTTTGGTAATGAGCAGTTCTTC
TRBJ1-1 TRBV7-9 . CASSLRGTEAFF TGTGCCAGCAGCCTAAGGGGTACTGAAGCTTTCTTT
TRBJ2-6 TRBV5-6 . CASSLGRGTPTSGANVLTF TGTGCCAGCAGCTTGGGCCGGGGGACGCCTACCTCTGGGGCCAACGTCCTGACTTTC
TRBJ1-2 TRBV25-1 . CASSEGGGSYTF TGTGCCAGCAGTGAAGGGGGAGGGAGCTACACCTTC
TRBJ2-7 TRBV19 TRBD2 CASSIVSSGIHYEQYF TGTGCCAGTAGTATAGTATCTAGCGGGATACACTACGAGCAGTACTTC
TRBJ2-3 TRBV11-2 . CASSLEPRNTDTQYF TGTGCCAGCAGCTTAGAGCCTAGGAACACAGATACGCAGTATTTT
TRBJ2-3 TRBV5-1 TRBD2 CASSLTAGLSTDTQYF TGCGCCAGCAGCTTGACGGCGGGACTAAGCACAGATACGCAGTATTTT
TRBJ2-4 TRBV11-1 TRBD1 CASSFGLQGAKNIQYF TGTGCCAGCAGCTTTGGGTTACAGGGGGCCAAAAACATTCAGTACTTC
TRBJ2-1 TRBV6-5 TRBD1 CASSYLGTGLNEQFF TGTGCCAGCAGTTACCTCGGGACAGGGCTGAATGAGCAGTTCTTC
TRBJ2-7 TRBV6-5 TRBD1 CASSTGQDEQYF TGTGCCAGCAGTACGGGACAGGACGAGCAGTACTTC
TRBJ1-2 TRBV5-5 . CASSQGGTDRYGYTF TGTGCCAGCAGCCAGGGAGGGACGGACCGCTATGGCTACACCTTC
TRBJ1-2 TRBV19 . CASSPRSYGYTF TGTGCCAGTAGTCCTCGGAGCTATGGCTACACCTTC
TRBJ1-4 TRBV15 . CATGGGFNEKLFF TGTGCCACTGGGGGCGGTTTTAATGAAAAACTGTTTTTT
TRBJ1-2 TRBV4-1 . CASSPRETYGYTF TGCGCCAGCAGCCCGAGGGAGACCTATGGCTACACCTTC
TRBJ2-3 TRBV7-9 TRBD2 CASNYGGAGTDTQYF TGTGCCAGCAATTACGGGGGGGCCGGCACAGATACGCAGTATTTT
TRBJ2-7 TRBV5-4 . CASSLRGGASSGQYF TGTGCCAGCAGCTTGAGGGGGGGGGCCTCCTCAGGGCAGTACTTC
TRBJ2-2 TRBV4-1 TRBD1 CASSHTGGGAGELFF TGCGCCAGCAGCCACACAGGGGGAGGTGCCGGGGAGCTGTTTTTT